These 15 T cell receptor beta chains were all obtained from the same sample, sequenced in a study of T cell changes during pregnancy in multiple sclerosis (dated by TCRdb to the late 2010s). Library prep was done by the immunoSEQ multiplex PCR assay. Entries here come from immuneACCESS through TCRdb and include only in-frame sequences with V and J called. Some clones fail to appear in such tables; in the studies checked, an unresolved V gene covers under half of the shortfall, and the cause of the remainder is unknown. For this sample the table gives 55,000 to 85,000 clones, of which roughly 92% were detected only once. The biggest ten clones account for roughly 1.2% of the sample. The material sequenced was peripheral blood, taken in the third trimester of pregnancy. The receptors were sampled from a female donor with multiple sclerosis, enrolled in a pregnancy study.

The CDR3 protein is CASSIQGVIGELFF. CDR3 DNA sequence: TGTGCCAGTAGTATACAGGGGGTAATCGGGGAGCTGTTTTTT. This chain uses TRBV19 with TRBJ2-2, with TRBD1 matching 7 bases. Trimming removed 2 bases from V and 7 bases from J; junction bases left unmatched: 4. In germline, CDR1 is LNHDA, CDR2 SQIVND (reference sequence). The CDR3 has 14 residues. Complete variable domain (other parts from reference TRBV19 and TRBJ2-2): DGGITQSPKYLFRKEGQNVTLSCEQNLNHDAMYWYRQDPGQGLRLIYYSQIVNDFQKGDIAEGYSVSREKKESFPLTVTSAQKNPTAFYLCASSIQGVIGELFFGEGSRLTVL.

V usage is TRBV5-5 and J usage is TRBJ2-7; 10 bases match TRBD1. There are 15 residues in the CDR3. Losses at the gene ends were 5 bases for V and 1 base for J; bases not matched to a gene: 6. The germline CDR1 and CDR2 sequences are SGHKS and YYEKEE (reference sequence). Written as DNA, the CDR3 is TGTGCCAGCAGGGGGGGACAGGGGCGATCCTACGAGCAGTACTTC. Encoded protein: CASRGGQGRSYEQYF. Using reference TRBV5-5 and TRBJ2-7 for the parts outside the CDR3, the full variable domain is DAGVTQSPTHLIKTRGQQVTLRCSPISGHKSVSWYQQVLGQGPQFIFQYYEKEERGRGNFPDRFSARQFPNYSSELNVNALLLGDSALYLCASRGGQGRSYEQYFGPGTRLTVT.

The chain joins TRBV7-2 to TRBJ1-5; tentatively, D is TRBD1 (5 bases). There are 18 residues in the CDR3. V was pared by 5 bases and J by 0 bases, with 20 bases between. Germline CDR1 is SGHTA and CDR2 is FQGNSA. DNA of the CDR3: TGTGCCAGCAGCGACACTAGCGCGGGGACTTATAGCAATCAGCCCCAGCATTTT. Amino acids: CASSDTSAGTYSNQPQHF. Complete variable domain (other parts from reference TRBV7-2 and TRBJ1-5): GAGVSQSPSNKVTEKGKDVELRCDPISGHTALYWYRQSLGQGLEFLIYFQGNSAPDKSGLPSDRFSAERTGGSVSTLTIQRTQQEDSAVYLCASSDTSAGTYSNQPQHFGDGTRLSIL.

The CDR3 coding sequence is TGTGCCAGCAGCTCGGGACAGGGTTTAGGGTACGAGCAGTACTTC. This gives the protein CASSSGQGLGYEQYF. The chain links TRBV7-9 to TRBJ2-7, with 9 bases identical to TRBD1. The CDR3 runs 15 residues. Trimming removed 4 bases from V and 4 bases from J; junction bases left unmatched: 8. CDR1 is SEHNR and CDR2 is FQNEAQ in the germline V gene (reference sequence).

The chain couples TRBV6-5 to TRBJ1-1, with 7 bases matching TRBD1. CDR3 length: 11 residues. The V segment lost 7 bases and the J segment 12 bases; nucleotides outside the gene matches: 8. Germline lookup yields CDR1 MNHEY and CDR2 SVGAGI. The CDR3 loop is CASKQTGLTFF. CDR3 DNA sequence: TGTGCCAGCAAACAGACAGGGCTAACTTTCTTT.

J is TRBJ2-3 and V is TRBV4-3, with 7 bases lining up with TRBD1. Trimming cost V 1 base and J 2 bases; bases outside gene matches: 6. The CDR3 length is 16 residues. CDR1 is LGHNA, CDR2 YSLEER, per germline. The chain's CDR3 is CASSQARTGNTDTQYF. The DNA of the CDR3 is TGCGCCAGCAGCCAAGCGAGGACAGGAAACACAGATACGCAGTATTTT.

The CDR3 region is CATSGSGTGYGYTF. The CDR3 nucleotides are TGTGCCACCTCCGGTAGTGGGACAGGGTATGGCTACACCTTC. The chain carries TRBV27 and TRBJ1-2; TRBD1 matches at 9 bases. Germline V lookup: CDR1 MNHEY, CDR2 SMNVEV (reference sequence). The CDR3 is 14 amino acids. V was clipped by 10 bases and J by 5 bases; unmatched bases: 11.

The table lists this clone with a count of one. The V gene is TRBV7-3, the J gene TRBJ2-2; a weak D match, TRBD1 (5 bases). The CDR3 is 15 amino acids. CDR1 SGHTA and CDR2 FQGTGA come from the germline V gene. V lost 2 bases, J lost 1 base, and 8 bases lay in between. The CDR3, as DNA: TGTGCCAGCAGCTTACAGGGCGGGAACACCGGGGAGCTGTTTTTT. Its translation: CASSLQGGNTGELFF.

The chain recombines TRBV27 with TRBJ2-3; 9 nucleotides agree with TRBD2. The germline V gene has CDR1 MNHEY and CDR2 SMNVEV (reference sequence). The CDR3 is made up of 15 amino acids. With V trimmed by 10 bases and J by 0 bases, 8 bases remained unmatched. As DNA, the CDR3 is TGTGCCACCCAATTAGGACTAGCGAGCACAGATACGCAGTATTTT. It yields the protein CATQLGLASTDTQYF.

The gene calls are TRBV29-1 and TRBJ2-1; a possible D gene is TRBD2 (5 bases). The germline gives CDR1 SQVTM, CDR2 ANQGSEA. Trimming removed 2 bases from V and 6 bases from J, with 11 bases in between. This CDR3 comprises 13 residues. The CDR3 protein is CSVERESGNEQFF. CDR3 in DNA: TGCAGCGTTGAACGGGAATCTGGCAATGAGCAGTTCTTC.

V is TRBV5-1 and J is TRBJ2-3; 7 positions agree with TRBD1. Trimming cost V 4 bases and J 1 base; bases outside gene matches: 3. The CDR3 consists of 14 residues. Germline loops: CDR1 SGHRS, CDR2 YFSETQ. DNA for the CDR3: TGCGCCAGCAGCATCGGACAGGGCACAGATACGCAGTATTTT. This encodes CASSIGQGTDTQYF.

The chain links TRBV6-1 to TRBJ1-6; D is undetermined. Trimming removed 8 bases at V and 3 bases at J, with 5 bases between. This CDR3 region has 12 residues. Germline CDR1 reads MNHNS; CDR2 reads SASEGT. The CDR3 sequence is CASQVYNSPLHF. The CDR3 DNA is TGTGCCAGCCAGGTCTATAATTCACCCCTCCACTTT.

The chain couples TRBV30 to TRBJ2-2, with 12 bases lining up with TRBD2. Germline V gives CDR1 GTSNPN, CDR2 SVGIG (reference sequence). V lost 3 bases, J lost 5 bases, and 28 bases stayed unmatched. The CDR3 consists of 23 residues. CDR3 coding DNA: TGTGCCTGGAGGTATATCACCGGCTCGGGACTAGCGGGCTCGTTCCCACTAACCGGGGAGCTGTTTTTT. Translated, it gives CAWRYITGSGLAGSFPLTGELFF.

The rearrangement links TRBV7-9 to TRBJ1-1, with TRBD1 matching over 8 bases. The CDR3 loop spans 15 amino acids. Losses at the gene ends were 5 bases for V and 2 bases for J; bases not matched to a gene: 7. Germline V gene data show CDR1 as SEHNR and CDR2 as FQNEAQ (reference sequence). CDR3 bases: TGTGCCAGCAGCCCTCAGGGGGCTAAAAACACTGAAGCTTTCTTT. It specifies CASSPQGAKNTEAFF.

The chain is built from TRBV6-5 and TRBJ2-5; TRBD1 matches at 9 bases. The DNA end is more similar to TRBJ2-7, so the J call may be wrong. The CDR3 covers 14 residues. The germline V gene has CDR1 MNHEY and CDR2 SVGAGI. The CDR3 here is CASRPTGGGYEQYF. CDR3 nucleotides: TGTGCCAGCAGACCCACAGGGGGCGGCTACGAGCAGTACTTC.